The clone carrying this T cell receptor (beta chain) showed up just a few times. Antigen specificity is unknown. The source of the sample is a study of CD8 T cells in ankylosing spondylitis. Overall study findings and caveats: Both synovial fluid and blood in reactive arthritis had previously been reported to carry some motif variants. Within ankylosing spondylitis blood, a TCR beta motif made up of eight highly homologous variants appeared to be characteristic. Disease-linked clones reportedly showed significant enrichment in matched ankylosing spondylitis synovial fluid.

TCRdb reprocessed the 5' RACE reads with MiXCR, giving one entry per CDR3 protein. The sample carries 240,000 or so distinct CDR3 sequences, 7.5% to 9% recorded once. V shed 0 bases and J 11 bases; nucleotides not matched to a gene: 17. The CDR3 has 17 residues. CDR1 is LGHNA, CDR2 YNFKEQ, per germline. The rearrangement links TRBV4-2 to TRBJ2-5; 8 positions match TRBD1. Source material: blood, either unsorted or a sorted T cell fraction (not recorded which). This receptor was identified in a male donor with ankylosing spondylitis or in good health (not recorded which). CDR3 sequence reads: CASSQDQRTGSFGNQYF. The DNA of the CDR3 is TGTGCCAGCAGCCAAGACCAAAGGACAGGGAGTTTTGGTAATCAGTACTTC.